This note documents a single T cell receptor (beta chain) sequence. Antigen specificity is unknown. The source of the sample is a study of T cells expressing NK-cell markers. At the level of the study: One of the eight sequenced donors was seronegative, whereas the other seven were HCMV-seropositive. Findings and caveats of the study: NKG2C+ dominant clonotypes from 5 to 7 donors made up about 1.0-7.5% of CD8+ T cells. Among several donors, these clonotypes also ranked first in the CD3+CD56-NKG2C+ fraction.

This CDR3 has 11 amino acids. Per germline, CDR1 SNHLY and CDR2 FYNNEI. Beta-chain TCR cDNA was generated via 5'RACE template switching with UMIs. TCRdb re-called the 5' RACE reads and shows each CDR3 protein once, DNA omitted. The listing records a few hundred thousand distinct CDR3 sequences. This chain links TRBV2 with TRBJ2-5; TCRdb designates TRBD1, a call that cannot be tested without DNA. Sequences were obtained from blood T cells: a sorted CD56 or NKG2C T cell subset, CD4+ or CD8+ T cells, or bulk PBMC T cells (not recorded which). The clonotype was recovered from a woman in her 50s in good health. CDR3 in amino acids: CASPGGGLQYF.